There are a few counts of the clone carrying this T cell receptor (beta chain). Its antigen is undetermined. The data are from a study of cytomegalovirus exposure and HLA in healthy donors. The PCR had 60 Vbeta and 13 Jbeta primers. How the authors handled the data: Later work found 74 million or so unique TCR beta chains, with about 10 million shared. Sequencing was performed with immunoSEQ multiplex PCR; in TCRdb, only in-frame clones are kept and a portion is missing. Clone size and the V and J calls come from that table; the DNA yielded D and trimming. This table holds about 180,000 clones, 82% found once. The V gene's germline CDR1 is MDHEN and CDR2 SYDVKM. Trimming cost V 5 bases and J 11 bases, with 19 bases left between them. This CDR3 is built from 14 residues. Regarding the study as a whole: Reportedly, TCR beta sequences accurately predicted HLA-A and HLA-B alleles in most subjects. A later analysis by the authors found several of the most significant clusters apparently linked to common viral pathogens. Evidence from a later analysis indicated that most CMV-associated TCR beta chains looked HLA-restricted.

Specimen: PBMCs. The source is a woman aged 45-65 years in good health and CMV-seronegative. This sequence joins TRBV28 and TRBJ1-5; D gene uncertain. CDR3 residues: CASSPGGEDKAQHF. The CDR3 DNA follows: TGTGCCAGCAGTCCTGGCGGGGAAGACAAAGCCCAGCATTTT.